Presented here are 23 T cell receptor beta chains from one specimen sequenced in a study of shared clonotypes between healthy human individuals (dated by TCRdb to 2018 to 2020). Library prep was done by the immunoSEQ multiplex PCR assay. The table was pulled from immuneACCESS by TCRdb, which kept in-frame rearrangements only. Such tables lose some clones; where checked, under half of the loss comes from unresolved V genes, and the rest has no known cause. Across this sample there are under 2,500,000 clones, with 95% seen only once. The ten most abundant clones make up roughly 0.13% of the sample. Sequencing input: naive CD4+ T cells sorted from blood. Explained via the paper, the cell subset or site label denotes: CD45RA+ positively selected. These receptors all come from a man aged 18 to 35 in good health.

This sequence joins TRBV5-4 and TRBJ2-5; unclear D gene. Germline V gene data show CDR1 as SGHNT and CDR2 as YYREEE (reference sequence). This CDR3 has 12 amino acids. Trimming took 1 base from V and 1 from J, leaving 2 bases between them. The CDR3 DNA sequence: TGTGCCAGCAGCTTGACCCAAGAGACCCAGTACTTC. Its translation: CASSLTQETQYF.

V usage is TRBV29-1 and J usage is TRBJ2-6; the match to TRBD1 covers 8 bases. This CDR3 region has 12 residues. Germline CDR1 reads SQVTM; CDR2 reads ANQGSEA. V lost 4 bases to trimming and J lost 10 bases; unmatched junction nucleotides: 3. In DNA form, the CDR3 reads TGCAGCGTTGTCACAGGGGGTAACGTCCTGACTTTC. This sequence encodes CSVVTGGNVLTF.

The CDR3 sequence is CAVDNTNYGYTF. In DNA form, the CDR3 reads TGTGCCGTGGACAACACTAACTATGGCTACACCTTC. V is TRBV10-3 and J is TRBJ1-2; perhaps TRBD1 as D (5 bases). The germline CDR1 and CDR2 sequences are ENHRY and SYGVKD. Between the trimmed V and J ends, which lost 11 bases and 0 bases, there was a span of 10 bases. This CDR3 contains 12 residues.

Here the CDR3 DNA reads TGTGCTAGTGGACAGGGACAGGGGCTCATGAACACTGAAGCTTTCTTT. The encoded protein is CASGQGQGLMNTEAFF. V is TRBV12-5 and J is TRBJ1-1, with 10 positions matching TRBD1. The CDR3 spans 16 residues. V lost 6 bases to trimming and J lost 0 bases; unmatched junction nucleotides: 7. CDR1 LGHNT and CDR2 FRNRAP come from the germline V gene.

This chain uses TRBV6-5 with TRBJ1-5; the D gene is possibly TRBD1 (5 bases). Germline V CDR1 and CDR2: MNHEY, SVGAGI. Trimming left V 6 bases short and J 3 bases short, with 12 bases between. The CDR3 runs 14 residues. The CDR3 region has the DNA TGTGCCAGCAGAATGGGGGGGGACAATCAGCCCCAGCATTTT. It is translated as CASRMGGDNQPQHF.

The rearrangement links TRBV5-5 to TRBJ2-1, with a tentative D call TRBD1 (5 bases). CDR3 length: 14 amino acids. The ends were cut back, 4 bases at V and 4 bases at J, with 12 bases in the middle. Germline-derived CDR1 and CDR2 are SGHKS and YYEKEE (reference sequence). CDR3 amino acids: CASSPEGVYNEQFF. In DNA form, the CDR3 reads TGTGCCAGCAGCCCTGAAGGGGTATACAATGAGCAGTTCTTC.

The CDR3 here is CASSRQGSMNTIYF. CDR3 nucleotide sequence: TGTGCCAGCAGTCGACAGGGGTCGATGAACACCATATATTTT. This chain links TRBV27 with TRBJ1-3; 8 bases are a match to TRBD1. There are 14 residues in the CDR3. The germline CDR1 and CDR2 sequences are MNHEY and SMNVEV (reference sequence). Trimming took 5 bases from V and 7 from J; bases not matched to a gene: 7.

V usage is TRBV30 and J usage is TRBJ2-7, with a weak D call TRBD2 (6 bases). This CDR3 comprises 14 residues. Trimming left V 0 bases short and J 6 bases short, with 15 bases between. The germline gives CDR1 GTSNPN, CDR2 SVGIG (reference sequence). The CDR3: CAWSVGNSGAEQYF. The CDR3 nucleotides read TGTGCCTGGAGTGTTGGCAATAGCGGTGCCGAGCAGTACTTC.

V gene TRBV5-1 combines with J gene TRBJ2-1; D is ambiguous. Germline assignment: CDR1 SGHRS and CDR2 YFSETQ. Between the trimmed V and J ends, which lost 4 bases and 4 bases, there was a span of 12 bases. The CDR3 loop spans 14 amino acids. The CDR3 here is CASSLGSFYNEQFF. As DNA, the CDR3 is TGCGCCAGCAGCCTAGGGTCCTTTTACAATGAGCAGTTCTTC.

V and J are TRBV4-1 and TRBJ2-7; D call uncertain. The CDR3 sequence is 14 residues long. Trimming left V 1 base short and J 2 bases short, with 9 bases between. CDR1 and CDR2 from the germline V gene are MGHRA and YSYEKL. The CDR3 DNA reads TGCGCCAGCAGCCAAGTCCACTCCGCCTACGAGCAGTACTTC. Protein product: CASSQVHSAYEQYF.

This clone was counted between two and nine times. The chain recombines TRBV6-6 with TRBJ2-3; 7 positions agree with TRBD2. CDR3 length: 15 residues. Germline CDR1 and CDR2: MNHNY and SVGAGI (reference sequence). The V and J ends lost 10 bases and 3 bases, in that order; junction bases with no gene match: 13. The CDR3 bases are TGTGCCACAGCAGTTATGGGAGGGCTGACAGATACGCAGTATTTT. It is translated as CATAVMGGLTDTQYF.

V is TRBV10-3 and J is TRBJ1-1, with TRBD1 identical over 8 bases. Germline V gene lookup returns CDR1 ENHRY and CDR2 SYGVKD. V trimming: 6 bases; J trimming: 0 bases; junction bases outside the gene matches: 6. CDR3 length: 15 residues. The CDR3: CAIRGGQAMNTEAFF. CDR3 sequence (DNA): TGTGCCATCAGAGGGGGACAGGCTATGAACACTGAAGCTTTCTTT.

The CDR3 DNA reads TGTGCCAGCAGCTTAGATCGTTTCCAACGGCGGAACACTGAAGCTTTCTTT. As protein: CASSLDRFQRRNTEAFF. The rearrangement links TRBV11-2 to TRBJ1-1; D gene uncertain. Per germline, CDR1 SGHAT and CDR2 FQNNGV. V was cut by 0 bases and J by 1 base, with 15 bases left in between. This CDR3 is 17 amino acids long.

This rearrangement joins TRBV4-2 to TRBJ2-3, with a tentative D call TRBD1 (6 bases). Trimming cost V 4 bases and J 1 base, with 21 bases left between them. CDR3 length equals 18 residues. Per germline, CDR1 LGHNA and CDR2 YNFKEQ. CDR3 sequence (DNA): TGTGCCAGCAGCCCCTCACAGGGTTCAATGGCCGGCACAGATACGCAGTATTTT. Encoded protein: CASSPSQGSMAGTDTQYF.

This clone showed up just once. The CDR3 loop reads CASSLADRGDTQYF. DNA of the CDR3: TGTGCCAGCAGCTTGGCCGACAGGGGAGATACGCAGTATTTT. The chain combines TRBV5-4 with TRBJ2-3; 8 positions match TRBD1. The CDR3 runs to 14 residues. The ends lost 0 bases at V and 5 bases at J; junction bases unmatched: 2. Germline values: CDR1 SGHNT, CDR2 YYREEE (reference sequence).

The rearrangement uses TRBV6-1 and TRBJ1-4, with D possibly TRBD1 on 6 matching bases. Germline V lookup: CDR1 MNHNS, CDR2 SASEGT. V dropped 2 bases and J dropped 7 bases, with 17 bases sitting between them. The length of the CDR3 is 16 residues. The CDR3 spells CASSERTMGAVEKLFF. CDR3 nucleotide sequence: TGTGCCAGCAGTGAACGCACGATGGGGGCAGTTGAAAAACTGTTTTTT.

On this clone: The same CDR3 arises from other DNA sequences in this sample as well. The chain uses TRBV10-1 and TRBJ2-3, with TRBD2 identical over 8 bases. Germline CDR1 WNHNN, CDR2 SYGVQD (reference sequence). V lost 0 bases, J lost 1 base, and 3 bases stayed unmatched. This CDR3 is 16 amino acids long. CDR3 bases: TGCGCCAGCAGTGAGTCGACCGGGGGGGGCACAGATACGCAGTATTTT. As protein: CASSESTGGGTDTQYF.

This rearrangement joins TRBV6-6 to TRBJ1-4; 7 nucleotides match TRBD1. The CDR3 has 15 residues. With V trimmed by 3 bases and J by 6 bases, 7 bases remained unmatched. Per germline, CDR1 MNHNY and CDR2 SVGAGI (reference sequence). The CDR3 DNA reads as TGTGCCAGCAGTTATACGACAGGGCGAGATGAAAAACTGTTTTTT. Translated, it gives CASSYTTGRDEKLFF.

The chain recombines TRBV6-6 with TRBJ2-4; D call uncertain. The CDR3 length is 16 residues. The V gene's germline CDR1 is MNHNY and CDR2 SVGAGI (reference sequence). With 2 bases removed from V and 3 bases from J, the gap between germline ends came to 14 bases. The CDR3 sequence is CASSYSQAVGKNIQYF. CDR3 coding DNA: TGTGCCAGCAGTTACAGCCAGGCCGTCGGCAAAAACATTCAGTACTTC.

The chain uses TRBV4-1 and TRBJ1-2, with 8 nucleotides matching TRBD1. Germline loops: CDR1 MGHRA, CDR2 YSYEKL. Losses at the gene ends were 2 bases for V and 4 bases for J; bases not matched to a gene: 6. This CDR3 has 15 amino acids. The chain's CDR3 is CASSQLDRDVYGYTF. Written as DNA, the CDR3 is TGCGCCAGCAGCCAATTGGACAGGGACGTCTATGGCTACACCTTC.

The chain couples TRBV30 to TRBJ2-2, with D hard to call. The CDR3 loop spans 16 amino acids. V was trimmed by 3 bases and J by 0 bases, leaving 14 bases between them. Germline loops: CDR1 GTSNPN, CDR2 SVGIG (reference sequence). CDR3 sequence reads: CAWSPGPGTNTGELFF. CDR3 nucleotides: TGTGCCTGGAGCCCCGGGCCGGGTACGAACACCGGGGAGCTGTTTTTT.

The rearrangement links TRBV20-1 to TRBJ2-5; 7 bases line up with TRBD1. The germline gives CDR1 DFQATT, CDR2 SNEGSKA (reference sequence). This CDR3 contains 11 residues. The ends lost 7 bases at V and 5 bases at J; junction bases unmatched: 4. CDR3 DNA: TGCAGTGTGGACAGGTGGGAGACCCAGTACTTC. Translation gives CSVDRWETQYF.

In DNA form, the CDR3 reads TGTGCCAGCAGCCCAGCCAGTGGAGGGGCAGCTTTCTTT. This codes for CASSPASGGAAFF. The chain combines TRBV11-1 with TRBJ1-1; perhaps TRBD1 as D (5 bases). The ends were cut back, 5 bases at V and 10 bases at J, with 17 bases in the middle. The CDR3 is 13 amino acids. The germline CDR1 and CDR2 sequences are SGHAT and FQDESV (reference sequence).